The clone carrying this T cell receptor (beta chain) was counted a few times. Its antigen is currently unknown. The genes are named according to mouse. The read ends 4 residues early relative to the CDR3; the germline J gene fills the gap. Following RNA extraction, reverse transcription yielded cDNA that acted as the sequencing template. Measured with immunoSEQ multiplex PCR; TCRdb has only the in-frame clones, and not every one. This repertoire lists about 270,000 clones without singletons; approximately 1.2% sits in the top ten. After pooling, cutaneous lymph node cells were sorted with CD4, CD8alpha, NKG2D, NKG2ACE and other markers. This record belongs to a study of CD8+ T cells in alopecia areata. The junction had 4 bases not matched to a gene; V was cut back by 5 bases and J by 4 bases. Germline values: CDR1 NNHNN, CDR2 SYGAGS (reference sequence). The CDR3 loop spans 15 amino acids. Study-level findings and limits: Scalp sample sequencing also detects resident alphabeta T cells of normal skin. Greater clonality was observed in lesional scalp samples, especially alopecia totalis/universalis, versus normal scalp.

This sequence was found in a C3H/HeJ mouse with alopecia areata. The MHC haplotype recorded for the strain is H2-k. Sample: CD4+ T cells sorted from a lymph node. This chain links TRBV13-2 with TRBJ2-2; the match to TRBD2 covers 11 bases. The CDR3 spells CASGRDWGRTGQLYF. The sequenced part of the CDR3 DNA is TGTGCCAGCGGCCGGGACTGGGGGCGCACCGGG.